These T cell receptor beta chains were read from a single sample in a study of T cells in Graves' hyperthyroidism and ophthalmopathy. TCRdb called the multiplex PCR reads again in MiXCR, with one record for every CDR3 protein. Counted here are roughly 500,000 distinct CDR3 sequences, less than 25% occurring once; the ten biggest clones make up approximately 10%. The source material was blood. The receptors derive from a woman aged 25 to 39 with Graves' ophthalmopathy. Both conserved end residues are part of each CDR3. D genes are given only for firm matches. Clone size is not always given. Where it is, it says once, few, many or a class for expanded clones.

V	J	size	D	CDR3	DNA
TRBV6-5	TRBJ1-2	few	NA	CASSYGTASYGYTF	TGTGCCAGCAGTTACGGAACAGCCAGCTATGGCTACACCTTC
TRBV12-3/TRBV12-4	TRBJ1-5	NA	NA	CASRKWGNQPQHF	TGTGCCAGCAGAAAGTGGGGGAATCAGCCCCAGCATTTT
TRBV7-3	TRBJ2-7	many	NA	CASSLEPGYEQYF	TGTGCCAGCAGCTTAGAACCGGGGTACGAGCAGTACTTC
TRBV20-1	TRBJ1-2	few	NA	CSARGTQGIRSDLNYGYTF	TGCAGTGCTAGGGGGACGCAGGGAATTCGATCGGACCTTAACTATGGCTACACCTTC
TRBV6-2/TRBV6-3	TRBJ2-7	few	TRBD1	CASRPRGQGAEEQYF	TGTGCCAGCAGACCTCGCGGACAGGGGGCGGAAGAGCAGTACTTC
TRBV10-3	TRBJ1-1	few	TRBD1	CAINPTGKNTEAFF	TGTGCCATCAATCCGACAGGGAAGAACACTGAAGCTTTCTTT
TRBV27	TRBJ1-2	few	NA	CASSSFGGWGRGYTF	TGTGCCAGCTCCTCTTTCGGGGGTTGGGGTAGAGGCTACACCTTC
TRBV12-3/TRBV12-4	TRBJ2-7	many	TRBD1	CASSSGQGAGEQYF	TGTGCCAGCAGTTCCGGACAGGGGGCGGGCGAGCAGTACTTC
TRBV5-1	TRBJ1-2	NA	TRBD1	CASSLGNGQGIFGYTF	TGCGCCAGCAGCTTGGGAAACGGACAGGGGATTTTTGGCTACACCTTC
TRBV27	TRBJ1-5	many	TRBD1	CAISDRDSNQPQHF	TGTGCCATCTCGGACAGGGATAGCAATCAGCCCCAGCATTTT
TRBV10-3	TRBJ1-2	many	TRBD1	CAISSIGEGALIGYTF	TGTGCCATCAGTTCTATAGGGGAGGGGGCTCTGATTGGCTACACCTTC
TRBV9	TRBJ1-1	few	NA	CASSSLGVSEAFF	TGTGCCAGCAGCTCGTTGGGGGTCTCTGAAGCTTTCTTT